These 18 T cell receptor beta chains came from one sample sequenced in a study of T-cell reconstitution after alpha-beta-depleted transplantation in children listed by TCRdb under 2016. In light of the paper, this sample's treatment or condition label describes: allogeneic hematopoietic cell transplantation with graft depleted of TCRalphabeta T cells and CD19 B cells. Libraries were built with PCR. Sequencing used an Illumina HiSeq 2500. To normalize quantification of the TCRbeta repertoire, the TCR libraries were built with molecular barcoding that relied on unique molecular identifiers. In-frame beta chains were kept once TCRdb had trimmed the public reads at Q25 with fastp and called clones with MiXCR. Each CDR3 protein appears once, grouped with its most common genes and DNA. This sample is represented by over 100,000 distinct CDR3 sequences; 10% to 13% of them were singletons. Less than 40% of the sample comes from the top ten.

The specimen comprised PBMCs, sampled before TCRalphabeta/CD19-depleted stem cell transplant. The receptors come from a boy aged 2 to 9 with acute lymphoblastic leukemia, due to receive a stem cell transplant.

This CDR3 is CATTPTGREKLFF. Here the CDR3 DNA reads TGTGCCACAACCCCGACAGGGCGTGAAAAACTGTTTTTT. The chain joins TRBV2 to TRBJ1-4; 7 bases fit TRBD1. This CDR3 is 13 amino acids long. V lost 10 bases and J lost 7; bases outside the gene matches: 9. Germline V gene sequence: CDR1 SNHLY, CDR2 FYNNEI.

CDR3 DNA sequence: TGTGCCAGCAGCTGGGCGGGGCAGTACATATTGAATGAGCAGTTCTTC. Its protein is CASSWAGQYILNEQFF. The rearrangement uses TRBV5-6 and TRBJ2-1, with a weak D call TRBD2 (6 bases). V was shortened by 3 bases and J by 7 bases, with 20 bases between the two germline ends. The CDR3 has 16 residues. Germline assignment: CDR1 SGHDT and CDR2 YYEEEE.

The genes are TRBV7-9 and TRBJ1-1, with 7 nucleotides matching TRBD1. The V gene's germline CDR1 is SEHNR and CDR2 FQNEAQ (reference sequence). This CDR3 contains 15 residues. J was trimmed by 1 base and V by 3 bases; bases with no gene match: 5. The CDR3 here is CASSLTGHGNTEAFF. The CDR3 DNA sequence: TGTGCCAGCAGCTTGACAGGGCACGGGAACACTGAAGCTTTCTTT.

In this sample, this clonotype turned up a few times. V usage is TRBV7-9 and J usage is TRBJ2-7; 7 positions match TRBD2. Germline CDR1 is SEHNR and CDR2 is FQNEAQ (reference sequence). V lost 5 bases, J lost 4 bases, and 5 bases stayed unmatched. The CDR3 spans 13 residues. CDR3 sequence: CASSRGDRYEQYF. DNA of the CDR3: TGTGCCAGCAGCCGGGGGGACCGGTACGAGCAGTACTTC.

This clonotype was found a few times. The chain has TRBV12-3 or TRBV12-4 and TRBJ1-2; the D gene is possibly TRBD1 (6 bases). The length of the CDR3 is 12 residues. V lost 6 bases, J lost 8 bases, and 13 bases lay in between. The CDR3 nucleotides read TGTGCCAGCAGCGACAGGATGGTCGGCTACACCTTC. It codes for CASSDRMVGYTF.

V is TRBV7-2 and J is TRBJ1-4; TRBD1 aligns across 7 bases. The CDR3 contains 14 residues. Germline CDR1 and CDR2: SGHTA and FQGNSA. J gave up 6 bases and V 5 bases, and 6 bases lay outside the gene matches. The DNA of the CDR3 is TGTGCCAGCAGCCAAGGGGGCGCTGATGAAAAACTGTTTTTT. Amino acid sequence: CASSQGGADEKLFF.

This clonotype was recorded at least ten times. J is TRBJ1-2 and V is TRBV20-1; 7 nucleotides line up with TRBD1. Germline V CDR1 and CDR2: DFQATT, SNEGSKA (reference sequence). The CDR3 is made up of 13 amino acids. J lost 5 bases, V lost 2 bases, and 5 bases had no gene match. The CDR3 DNA reads as TGCAGTGCTAGACTGGACAGGACTTATGGCTACACCTTC. This sequence encodes CSARLDRTYGYTF.

The chain recombines TRBV3-1 with TRBJ1-1; D is unresolved. The CDR3 is made up of 15 amino acids. Trimming cost V 1 base and J 5 bases, with 14 bases left between them. Germline V CDR1 and CDR2: LGHDT, YNNKEL (reference sequence). The CDR3 loop is CASSQGAVWGTEAFF. Here the CDR3 DNA reads TGTGCCAGCAGCCAAGGGGCGGTGTGGGGAACTGAAGCTTTCTTT.

This clonotype has ten or more counts. V and J are TRBV5-1 and TRBJ2-1, with 9 nucleotides matching TRBD2. CDR3 size: 16 residues. Germline lookup yields CDR1 SGHRS and CDR2 YFSETQ. With 4 bases clipped from V and 5 bases from J, the junction kept 10 bases outside the gene matches. The CDR3 loop reads CASSRLADPGDNEQFF. The CDR3 DNA follows: TGCGCCAGCAGCCGACTAGCGGACCCGGGGGACAATGAGCAGTTCTTC. The complete variable domain, with remaining parts taken from reference TRBV5-1 and TRBJ2-1, reads KAGVTQTPRYLIKTRGQQVTLSCSPISGHRSVSWYQQTPGQGLQFLFEYFSETQRNKGNFPGRFSGRQFSNSRSEMNVSTLELGDSALYLCASSRLADPGDNEQFFGPGTRLTVL.

V usage is TRBV7-2 and J usage is TRBJ2-7; 8 nucleotides line up with TRBD2. Germline CDR1 SGHTA, CDR2 FQGNSA. V lost 8 bases, J lost 0 bases, and 6 bases stayed unmatched. The CDR3 spans 14 residues. The CDR3 protein is CASGAGGTSYEQYF. CDR3 bases: TGTGCCAGCGGGGCGGGAGGCACCTCCTACGAGCAGTACTTC.

In nucleotides, the CDR3 is TGTGCCAGCAGTTACTCAACGGGTCTTGGAGGGGCCTACGAGCAGTACTTC. It translates to CASSYSTGLGGAYEQYF. This chain uses TRBV6-5 with TRBJ2-7; maybe TRBD2 (6 bases). This CDR3 has 17 residues. The V gene's germline CDR1 is MNHEY and CDR2 SVGAGI. The germline V and J ends were trimmed by 0 bases and 2 bases, with 17 bases remaining between them.

This clonotype showed up just a few times. This chain joins TRBV9 and TRBJ1-6; D possibly corresponds to TRBD1 (6 bases). With 4 bases removed from V and 8 bases from J, the gap between germline ends came to 13 bases. This CDR3 comprises 14 residues. CDR1 and CDR2 (germline): SGDLS, YYNGEE. This chain's CDR3 is CASSSAGGDSPLHF. In DNA, the CDR3 is TGTGCCAGCAGCTCGGCTGGGGGCGATTCACCCCTCCACTTT.

The CDR3 sequence: CASSNRPDAEAFF. DNA of the CDR3: TGTGCCAGCAGCAATAGGCCGGACGCTGAAGCTTTCTTT. The V and J genes are TRBV3-1 and TRBJ1-1; D is ambiguous. The CDR3 has 13 residues. The V end was cut by 5 bases, the J end by 6 bases, with 13 bases between. In germline, CDR1 is LGHDT, CDR2 YNNKEL (reference sequence).

The chain is built from TRBV5-1 and TRBJ1-1; 7 positions agree with TRBD1. The germline gives CDR1 SGHRS, CDR2 YFSETQ. V lost 3 bases to trimming and J lost 6 bases; unmatched junction nucleotides: 8. The CDR3 sequence is 14 residues long. The CDR3 bases are TGCGCCAGCAGCTCCTGGACAGGAGGCTCTGAAGCTTTCTTT. This translates into CASSSWTGGSEAFF.

This clonotype showed up many times. This chain uses TRBV7-2 with TRBJ2-1, with D perhaps matching TRBD1 (5 bases). Germline lookup yields CDR1 SGHTA and CDR2 FQGNSA. The CDR3 runs 13 residues. V shed 1 base and J shed 12 bases, with 13 bases lying between them. The CDR3 sequence: CASSLGGSQGQFF. As DNA, the CDR3 is TGTGCCAGCAGCTTAGGAGGCAGCCAGGGGCAGTTCTTC.

This clonotype was seen a handful of times. The chain joins TRBV5-5 to TRBJ2-1, with D uncertain. V gave up 1 base and J gave up 8 bases, with 7 bases separating them. Germline V gene sequence: CDR1 SGHKS, CDR2 YYEKEE (reference sequence). This CDR3 is 12 amino acids long. CDR3: CASSLSVYEQFF. As DNA, the CDR3 is TGTGCCAGCAGCTTGAGTGTCTATGAGCAGTTCTTC.

V gene TRBV20-1 combines with J gene TRBJ2-7, with 7 positions matching TRBD2. Germline CDR1 reads DFQATT; CDR2 reads SNEGSKA (reference sequence). Losses at the gene ends were 6 bases for V and 4 bases for J; bases not matched to a gene: 15. The CDR3 is 15 residues long. The CDR3 bases are TGCAGTGCACAAAAAGCGGGACCCGAAAAATACGAGCAGTACTTC. Amino acids: CSAQKAGPEKYEQYF.

This clonotype was detected many times. V usage is TRBV3-1 and J usage is TRBJ2-5; TRBD1 aligns across 7 bases. Germline CDR1 reads LGHDT; CDR2 reads YNNKEL (reference sequence). The V segment lost 1 base and the J segment 14 bases; nucleotides outside the gene matches: 10. The CDR3 has 13 amino acids. CDR3 residues: CASSQGTDRSGYF. The CDR3 coding sequence is TGTGCCAGCAGCCAAGGGACGGACAGGTCAGGCTACTTC.